This T cell receptor (beta chain) was recovered during a study of human versus mouse CDR3 diversity and MHC coevolution. Germline CDR1 is LNHDA and CDR2 is SQIVND (reference sequence). The CDR3 runs to 15 residues. V shed 5 bases and J shed 7 bases, with 17 bases lying between them. This clone occurred a few times. No antigen is known for it. Profiled with immunoSEQ multiplex PCR; TCRdb holds only in-frame clones, not every one. The profile shows tens of thousands of clones, around 94% of them singletons. The study's findings and limits: By iCHAO1, human TCR beta clonotypes numbered about 1.5 million, the most. The lowest clonal inequality scores came from most of the three human donors.

Sequenced material: naive CD4+ T cells from blood. Subset: CD45RO-negative CD62L-positive naive CD4 T cells. The gene calls are TRBV19 and TRBJ1-4; possibly TRBD1 for D (5 bases). This sequence originates from a person between 60 and 69 years old in good health. CDR3 loop: CASSLGGVNREKLFF. The CDR3 nucleotides read TGTGCCAGTAGTCTGGGGGGGGTGAATCGTGAAAAACTGTTTTTT.